This T cell receptor (beta chain) was recorded in a study of tumor-infiltrating lymphocytes in primary liver carcinoma. The CDR3 extends over 15 amino acids. Germline V gene lookup returns CDR1 MGHRA and CDR2 YSYEKL. In regard to this clonotype: The junction and the germline gene differ at one end; a read error may be behind it.

Unsorted whole blood yielded the blood RNA, and germline DNA was also extracted. TCR beta cDNA was prepared out of about 530 ng total RNA by means of a constant-region primer. Employing slightly modified ARM-PCR, three nested multiplex PCR rounds were run, and these gave rise to the TCR beta libraries. TRBV1-TRBV30 forward and Cbeta reverse primers drove the first two approximately 10-cycle rounds. A single record per CDR3 protein comes from TCRdb applying MiXCR to the multiplex PCR reads. This table holds about 350,000 distinct CDR3 sequences, roughly two thirds found once. The receptor comes from a man aged 35 to 55 with primary liver carcinoma and hepatitis B virus infection. Source material: peripheral blood. The chain is built from TRBV4-1 and TRBJ2-2; D is possibly TRBD2 (5 bases). In nucleotides, the CDR3 is TGCGCCAGCTGTCAAGCTGGAGCTGTCACCGGGGAGCTGGTTTTT. Its translation: CASCQAGAVTGELVF.